Shown below are 15 T cell receptor beta chains from a single sample sequenced in a study of T cell repertoires in cytomegalovirus infection. TCRdb re-derived calls from the reads in MiXCR, one entry per CDR3 protein. Here the sample spans hundreds of thousands of distinct CDR3 sequences, 20% to 25% being singletons. The sequenced sample consisted of CD8+ T cells from PBMCs. These receptor sequences come from a human donor in good health (CMV status not recorded). Some clones in this sample may be carry-over from other donors' samples.

This clonotype has a count of ten or more. V usage is TRBV7-9 and J usage is TRBJ1-5, with 10 bases fitting TRBD1. Germline loops: CDR1 SEHNR, CDR2 FQNEAQ (reference sequence). The V gene end was trimmed by 5 bases and the J gene end by 5 bases; junction bases not matched to a gene: 6. The CDR3 is 15 residues long. CDR3 sequence reads: CASSPTGGWDQPQHF. In nucleotides, the CDR3 is TGTGCCAGCAGCCCGACAGGGGGCTGGGATCAGCCCCAGCATTTT.

This clonotype has at least ten counts. The chain combines TRBV7-8 with TRBJ2-5, with D possibly being TRBD1 or TRBD2 (5 bases each). With 5 bases removed from V and 4 bases from J, the gap between germline ends came to 26 bases. The V gene's germline CDR1 is SGHVS and CDR2 FQNEAQ. The CDR3 spans 18 residues. The CDR3 region has the DNA TGTGCCAGCAGCCCTCCGGGACCGCGCTCCACTTTGGCAGAGACCCAGTACTTC. The encoded protein is CASSPPGPRSTLAETQYF.

This clonotype was seen at least ten times. The chain links TRBV7-9 to TRBJ1-1; tentative D call: TRBD1 (6 bases). Germline V CDR1 and CDR2: SEHNR, FQNEAQ (reference sequence). The CDR3 sequence is 16 residues long. V lost 5 bases and J lost 3, with 19 bases in between. The DNA of the CDR3 is TGTGCCAGCAGCGACCGGGACACCCTAAGAGACACTGAAGCTTTCTTT. Translating it yields CASSDRDTLRDTEAFF.

The table lists this clonotype with a few counts. The chain links TRBV4-1 to TRBJ1-2; D is unclear. Germline loops: CDR1 MGHRA, CDR2 YSYEKL. V dropped 1 base and J dropped 6 bases, with 15 bases sitting between them. The CDR3 loop spans 15 amino acids. Here the CDR3 reads CASSQGAGAADGYTF. As DNA, the CDR3 is TGCGCCAGCAGCCAAGGGGCTGGAGCGGCAGATGGCTACACCTTC.

The V call is TRBV20-1, the J call TRBJ2-4; 10 nucleotides line up with TRBD1. The length of the CDR3 is 16 residues. V shed 3 bases, J shed 3 bases, and the junction held 8 bases outside the gene matches. Germline CDR1 is DFQATT and CDR2 is SNEGSKA (reference sequence). Here the CDR3 DNA reads TGCAGTGCTAGTCAAGACAGGGGGCTTGACAAAAACATTCAGTACTTC. Its protein is CSASQDRGLDKNIQYF.

With respect to this clonotype: A much bigger clone sits one base away, suggesting this may be a read error. This chain uses TRBV7-2 with TRBJ1-5; 7 bases line up with TRBD1. The CDR3 covers 15 residues. Germline lookup yields CDR1 SGHTA and CDR2 FQGNSA. As DNA, the CDR3 is TGTGCCAACAGCGTTACAGGGGTTGTCAATCAGCCCCAGCATTTT. This gives the protein CANSVTGVVNQPQHF.

The rearrangement uses TRBV4-3 and TRBJ2-3; possible D gene TRBD2, 5 bases. The V end lost 1 base, the J end lost 3 bases, and 14 bases lay between the germline ends. Germline V gives CDR1 LGHNA, CDR2 YSLEER. The CDR3 has 16 residues. The DNA of the CDR3 is TGCGCCAGCAGCCAAGTGGGTATAGGAGGAACAGATACGCAGTATTTT. Translation gives CASSQVGIGGTDTQYF.

This clonotype has a handful of counts. The chain's CDR3 is CASSHRTANTEAFF. For the CDR3, the DNA is TGCGCCAGCAGCCATAGGACAGCGAACACTGAAGCTTTCTTT. V and J are TRBV5-1 and TRBJ1-1; D is perhaps TRBD1 (6 bases). CDR1 and CDR2 (germline): SGHRS, YFSETQ. The V end was cut by 4 bases, the J end by 1 base, with 11 bases between. The CDR3 is 14 residues long.

In its sample, this clonotype was seen a few times. The gene calls are TRBV29-1 and TRBJ2-2; 7 nucleotides match TRBD2. Germline V lookup: CDR1 SQVTM, CDR2 ANQGSEA. The junction had 10 bases not matched to a gene; V was cut back by 4 bases and J by 5 bases. The CDR3 spans 15 residues. The CDR3 nucleotides are TGCAGCGTTGCCCGGGGGGTAAGGGAGACCGGGGAGCTGTTTTTT. This sequence encodes CSVARGVRETGELFF.

In DNA, the CDR3 is TGTGCCAGCATCACCCGGGACACTTTCTACGAGCAGTACTTC. Its translation is CASITRDTFYEQYF. The V gene is TRBV6-1, the J gene TRBJ2-7, with D possibly matching TRBD1 (6 bases). Trimming cost V 7 bases and J 3 bases, with 16 bases left between them. The CDR3 is 14 amino acids. Looked up from germline, CDR1 is MNHNS and CDR2 is SASEGT.

This clonotype was found many times. The rearrangement joins TRBV11-3 to TRBJ2-1; 8 bases line up with TRBD2. Germline CDR1 is SGHNT and CDR2 is YENEEA. Trimming cost V 0 bases and J 7 bases; bases outside gene matches: 5. The CDR3 extends over 15 amino acids. CDR3 sequence: CASSLEVGGANEQFF. DNA of the CDR3: TGTGCCAGCAGCTTAGAGGTCGGGGGGGCGAATGAGCAGTTCTTC. Supplemented by reference TRBV11-3 and TRBJ2-1, the full variable domain reads EAGVVQSPRYKIIEKKQPVAFWCNPISGHNTLYWYLQNLGQGPELLIRYENEEAVDDSQLPKDRFSAERLKGVDSTLKIQPAELGDSAVYLCASSLEVGGANEQFFGPGTRLTVL.

The chain employs TRBV5-6 and TRBJ2-2; 11 bases fit TRBD1. Losses at the gene ends were 3 bases for V and 5 bases for J; bases not matched to a gene: 3. The CDR3 sequence is 15 residues long. The germline V gene has CDR1 SGHDT and CDR2 YYEEEE. In nucleotides, the CDR3 is TGTGCCAGCAGCTGGACAGGGGGCCGGACCGGGGAGCTGTTTTTT. Encoded protein: CASSWTGGRTGELFF.

The chain recombines TRBV15 with TRBJ1-1, with D tentatively TRBD1 (5 bases). V gave up 0 bases and J gave up 2 bases, with 16 bases separating them. CDR3 length: 17 amino acids. Germline V gene data show CDR1 as LNHNV and CDR2 as YYDKDF (reference sequence). CDR3 DNA sequence: TGTGCCACCAGCAGAGATCTTGTCGCAGGGACCAACACTGAAGCTTTCTTT. Residues: CATSRDLVAGTNTEAFF.

This clonotype was picked up a small number of times. The V call is TRBV2, the J call TRBJ2-3, with TRBD2 as a possible D gene (6 bases). Trimming shortened V by 5 bases and J by 6 bases, and 18 bases separated the two germline ends. There are 15 residues in the CDR3. Germline CDR1 and CDR2: SNHLY and FYNNEI. The CDR3 region has the DNA TGTGCCAGCAGTCCGGGACTGAGGAGGGTTGATACGCAGTATTTT. The encoded protein is CASSPGLRRVDTQYF.

This clonotype was recorded a few times. Compared with germline, one end of the junction differs, possibly owing to a read error. The chain carries TRBV28 and TRBJ2-5; unclear D gene. This CDR3 comprises 13 residues. CDR1 and CDR2 from the germline V gene are MDHEN and SYDVKM. In DNA form, the CDR3 reads TGTGCCAACAGTGCCAGTACCCAAGAGACCCAGTACTTC. Translating it yields CANSASTQETQYF. Filled out from reference TRBV28 and TRBJ2-5, the complete variable domain reads DVKVTQSSRYLVKRTGEKVFLECVQDMDHENMFWYRQDPGLGLRLIYFSYDVKMKEKGDIPEGYSVSREKKERFSLILESASTNQTSMYLCANSASTQETQYFGPGTRLLVL.